This T cell receptor (beta chain) was sequenced during a study of OX40 agonist ivuxolimab in advanced cancers. Study overall: Administration of intravenous ivuxolimab to patients occurred every 2 weeks at 0.01 to 10 mg/kg. One hepatocellular carcinoma and a couple of cutaneous melanoma patients partially responded. Study-level results: Researchers report that CD8+ T cells had, on average, more expanded clones than CD4+.

TCRdb's table, derived via immunoSEQ multiplex PCR, lists solely in-frame clones and lacks some. The sample yields 70,000 to 90,000 clones, 84% seen once. Germline V CDR1 and CDR2: MGHRA, YSYEKL. The CDR3 loop spans 12 amino acids. Trimming cost V 3 bases and J 5 bases, with 7 bases left between them. As regards this clone: Its antigen is undetermined.

The origin of this receptor is an adult with an advanced solid tumor such as melanoma, head and neck, liver or kidney cancer. The rearrangement links TRBV4-1 to TRBJ1-1; D is uncertain. Source: CD4+ or CD8+ T cells sorted from blood, taken in a trial of the OX40 agonist ivuxolimab. This CDR3 is CASSQGETEAFF. In DNA form, the CDR3 reads TGCGCCAGCAGCCAGGGAGAAACTGAAGCTTTCTTT.